This T cell receptor (beta chain) emerged from a study of long-term antiretroviral therapy in people with HIV. Overall study: There is a gap of about a decade between the earliest samples and the later 2015 immediate-ART recommendation. Study results and caveats: Repertoires with HIV possessed tighter CDR3 length spans than those of controls. The clones with expansion before ART were dominant in the repertoire at all time points.

About this clone: Its antigen is undetermined.

The authors ran the immunoSEQ assay, v3.0, at survey level. Each sample had sequencing targeting roughly 35,000-50,000 T-cell genomes. The protocol was immunoSEQ multiplex PCR, while the TCRdb copy is restricted to in-frame clones and leaves out a portion. The data hold some 23,000 clones, with more than 65% observed a single time. The germline V gene has CDR1 LGHNA and CDR2 YSLEER. V lost 4 bases and J lost 3; bases outside the gene matches: 14. This CDR3 contains 17 residues. Sequencing used unsorted PBMCs, obtained 0.3 years after starting antiretroviral therapy. The V call is TRBV4-3, the J call TRBJ1-2, with 7 bases identical to TRBD1. The receptor was derived from a man in his fifties with HIV. As DNA, the CDR3 is TGCGCCAGCAGCCCGATATCCCTGGGACAGCCGGACTATGGCTACACCTTC. Encoded protein: CASSPISLGQPDYGYTF.